Below, one TCR beta chain is given with its context. This clone's antigen is unknown. Base qualities are not recorded, but no much larger clone differs from it by a single base. The source of the sample is a study of blood T cells in healthy people across ages (dated by TCRdb to about 2015). About the full investigation: Template switching captured roughly one uniquely barcoded TCR beta cDNA molecule per two T cells in model experiments. The study measured age-related changes in TCR beta repertoire diversity using deep sequencing normalized with unique cDNA molecular identifiers. Using the same blood draw, the study looked at two additional independent replicas of 1 million unique cDNA reads for two donors, one aged 18 to 30 and the other aged 80 or older. The donors were divided into four age groups: young (average around 15 years), middle-aged (about 41), aged (about 62) and long-lived (about 90). General findings and caveats noted by the study authors: A strong correlation was found between observed TCR beta diversity and the percentage of naive T cells measured by flow cytometry. Estimates of total diversity based on one million sequenced T cells were considered lower bounds and underestimates. As age increased, observed TCR beta diversity per million T cells dropped in a roughly linear way, and a significant reduction was already evident by age 40. Compared with the aged group, more naive CD4+ T cells, fewer expanded clones and increased TCR diversity were shown by the long-lived group, suggesting age selection. Because donor CMV infection status was unknown, age-related changes in expanded clonotypes were potentially confounded. Since profiling was done on bulk unsorted PBMCs, naive and antigen-experienced compartments could not be conclusively compared.

Systemically healthy Caucasian individuals from Russia, 35 to 50 in total and aged roughly 6 to 100 years, were included as donors. Approximately 10 milliliters of peripheral blood were collected from each donor into EDTA-treated Vacutainer tubes. PBMCs were isolated by Ficoll-Paque density-gradient centrifugation, with at least 6.5 million obtained per sample. Trizol reagent was used to extract total RNA from the PBMCs, yielding at least 6 micrograms per sample. The percentages of naive CD45RAhigh/CD27high T cells were determined by flow cytometry on a PBMC aliquot from every donor. The library was obtained by 5' RACE. The data were produced on an Illumina HiSeq 2500. A second PCR of about 7 to 12 cycles was performed with a sample-barcoded 5' primer and a J-beta primer mix. A unique molecular identifier was introduced onto each TCR beta cDNA molecule by a template-switch 5' adaptor carrying 12 random nucleotides. Each sample yielded at least 3 million CDR3-containing paired-end reads. First-strand cDNA synthesis was performed from all RNA using the Mint cDNA synthesis kit, with priming by a TRBC-specific oligonucleotide. After uracil-DNA glycosylase treatment, a first 18-cycle PCR used universal primers M1SS and BC2_uni_R on all cDNA. As for the authors' bioinformatics: Normalization of each sample was performed by random selection of 1 million high-quality reads, each carrying a distinct molecular identifier. Instead of being binned into consensus sequences, reads that shared molecular identifiers were thrown out. MiTCR, with a Q25 quality threshold and the strictest error-elimination algorithm, was used for CDR3 identification, clonotype clustering and error correction. A nonparametric unseen species model using Euler transformation provided a lower-bound estimate of total TCR beta diversity. TCRdb handled the public reads itself, with Q25 trimming in fastp and clone calling in MiXCR, and kept productive beta chains. Identical CDR3 protein sequences are pooled into one entry, listed with their most common genes and DNA. The authors' filters were not applied to this entry. The sample has about 780,000 distinct CDR3 sequences on record, more than 25% of them singletons. Around 3% of the sample goes to the ten largest clones.

The germline V gene specifies MGHDK as CDR1 and SYGVNS as CDR2. Trimming removed 1 base from V and 4 bases from J, leaving 16 bases between the germline ends. Measured from the cysteine to the phenylalanine, the CDR3 is 17 residues long. The DNA shown is the 51-base CDR3, in frame from base 1. These data were also reused for a study on T cells of mothers and their children. In that second paper, the authors write: Nine systemically healthy Caucasian individuals, comprising three mothers and their six children, were included as donors. cDNA synthesis used all of the extracted RNA, with approximately 1.4 ug of RNA in each 15 ul reaction. In the second PCR, the M1S primer introduced both the sample barcodes and 2-4 random nucleotides. Over 9 million TCR beta CDR3 reads came from each mother, compared with millions of reads from each child. TCR recombination output is similarly shaped by thymic selection in related and unrelated pairs, with a minor effect exerted by inherited differences. Normalized repertoire overlap in related mother-child pairs was always slightly higher than in unrelated mother-child pairs, but the difference was never significant. No persistent microchimeric T cell clones were detected, at a sensitivity of 80 to 100 clones per million clonotypes. In the study, deep NGS was used to compare the TCR beta repertoires of mothers and children, and features distinguishing related mother-child pairs from unrelated individuals were sought. The mean age was approximately 41 +/- 4 years for the mothers and about 10 +/- 4 years for the children. After adapter ligation was performed with NEBNext reagents, the libraries were sequenced on an Illumina HiSeq 2000 with 100+100 nt paired-end reads. To prevent cross-contamination, the mother and child libraries were prepared a month apart and were sequenced in separate runs. For each donor, somewhere between about 450,000 and 2,100,000 distinct TCR beta clonotypes were identified. Naive TCR beta clonotypes were estimated from low-frequency clonotypes matched to each donor's FACS-determined naive share, without sorting.

The receptor chain draws on TRBV25-1 and TRBJ2-2; the D call is possibly TRBD1 or TRBD2, each sharing 5 bases. The sequence came from a boy aged 10-17 years in good health. What was sequenced was blood. The nucleotide sequence reads as follows: TGTGCCAGCAGTGAATTCACCGGGGCAGGGCTCACCGGGGAGCTGTTTTTT. This sequence encodes CASSEFTGAGLTGELFF.